This T cell receptor beta chain appears in the sequencing data of a study of blood T cell repertoires in COVID-19. Study in general: Sites in the United States, Italy and Spain provided acute and convalescent COVID-19 samples. T cells, B-cell-depleted T cells, or PBMCs supplied cDNA or gDNA.

In the authors' methods: By means of reference gene primer amplification, nucleated cell counts were estimated. Data came from immunoSEQ multiplex PCR; TCRdb stores just in-frame clones and leaves some out. The V and J calls and clone size are taken from that table; D and trimming were inferred from the DNA. Of under 200,000 clones listed, approximately 79% are singletons. This clone occurred many times. V lost 5 bases to trimming and J lost 0 bases, with 11 bases between them. Germline assignment: CDR1 SEHNR and CDR2 FQNEAQ (reference sequence). This CDR3 has 16 residues. This chain uses TRBV7-9 with TRBJ1-6, with D unclear. This sequence was found in a woman aged 80 or older with acute or convalescent COVID-19. Sequenced input: peripheral blood. The CDR3 coding sequence is TGTGCCAGCAGCCCGCCGGGGAGCTCCTATAATTCACCCCTCCACTTT. Translated, it gives CASSPPGSSYNSPLHF.